This TCR beta chain was sequenced in a study of T cells after yellow fever vaccination (dated by TCRdb to about 2019). Looking at the study overall: Libraries from fractions with low cell numbers were prepared with the SMART-Seq v4 Ultra Low Input RNA kit. Blood was drawn at multiple timepoints before and after primary and secondary immunization, with bulk PBMC replicates and cell subsets isolated. Two healthy male donors, one aged 18 to 30 and one aged 30 to 40 years, were included in the cohort. To follow T-cell clones before and after both primary and booster YFV17D yellow fever vaccination, bulk TCR alpha and beta repertoires underwent longitudinal sequencing.

The study at large found these results: Because abundant contaminating clonotypes from the bulk population could be contained in FACS-sorted repertoires, computational filtering was required. Most clones expanded after primary vaccination were re-detected after the booster (around 96% of CD4 and around 88% of CD8), suggesting broad memory maintenance. Because only two donors were included in the study, the extent to which the findings can be generalized is limited. A small share of clonotypes was detected in both CD4 and CD8 compartments, with the overlap likely arising from convergent recombination. The secondary T-cell response was found to be weaker but faster than the primary response, with a peak reached on day 5 rather than on day 15.

As encoded in the germline V gene, CDR1 is SGHRS while CDR2 is YFSETQ. V was cut back by 6 bases and J by 1 base, leaving a gap of 19 bases between them. From cysteine to phenylalanine, the CDR3 is 17 amino acids long. The CDR3 DNA has 51 bases and is translated from base 1. Synthesis of TCR cDNA relied on 5'RACE template switching, a step that introduced a universal primer site along with unique molecular identifiers. cDNA synthesis was primed from both the TCR alpha and TCR beta constant segments. Library amplification used two PCR steps, and the second PCR step added sample barcodes and sequencing adapters. Sequencing of the libraries was done on either Illumina HiSeq 2500 (2x100 bp) or NovaSeq (2x150 bp). In the original analysis: Demultiplexing of reads and collapsing into UMI consensus sequences were performed with MIGEC, and V(D)J alignment was carried out with MiXCR. Clonotypes responding to the vaccine were identified with edgeR on replicate PBMC samples, with the criteria of FDR below 0.01 and a log2 fold change above 5 up to day 15. Bulk clonotypes were assigned CD4 or CD8 identity according to which sequenced CD4 or CD8 repertoire held them at higher abundance. NS4B-specific clonotypes were defined as those at least 10-fold enriched in dextramer-positive over dextramer-negative fractions; CD4-biased clonotypes were excluded. The public reads were reanalyzed by TCRdb: fastp trimming at Q25, MiXCR alignment, in-frame beta chains only. Merged by CDR3 protein, the rows form single entries marked with the most common genes and DNA. The V and J calls come from TCRdb's annotation, not from the publication. The sample has 80,000 to 100,000 distinct CDR3 sequences on record, more than 7.5% of them singletons. The top ten clonotypes cover around 16% of the sample.

Interpreted using the paper, the treatment or condition label stands for: live attenuated yellow fever vaccine strain. A standard Ficoll-Paque protocol was used to isolate PBMCs from peripheral blood. With anti-CD3 and anti-CD8 staining plus a dextramer loaded with the yellow fever NS4B epitope peptide, the researchers sorted epitope-specific CD8 T cells. TriZol was used to extract RNA from bulk PBMCs, CD4 and CD8 fractions, and dextramer-positive and dextramer-negative fractions. Concerning this clonotype: No base quality information exists; no much larger clone differs at one position.

The V and J genes are TRBV5-1 and TRBJ2-2, with TRBD2 perhaps the D gene, on 6 matching bases. The material sequenced was CD8+ T cells not binding an NS4B(214-222) dextramer, sorted from PBMCs, taken around 15 days after the first yellow fever vaccination. The sample's cell subset or site label, decoded: NS4B epitope dextramer-negative CD8 T cells. This clonotype originated in a man between 18 and 29 years old who received the YFV17D yellow fever vaccine. The DNA sequence is TGCGCCAGCACTCCGGGGGACTGGGGACGGAACACCGGGGAGCTGTTTTTT. This translates into CASTPGDWGRNTGELFF.